This T cell receptor (beta chain) was sequenced in a study of blood T cell repertoires in COVID-19 (dated by TCRdb to the early 2020s). In the study overall: The collaborator samples originated in the United States, Italy and Spain and spanned the acute and convalescent phases of COVID-19. Samples were obtained from the ongoing ImmuneRACE study (first 160 participants) and from some 1,300 subjects provided by 6 global collaborators. The repertoires were made available in a free public database intended to serve as a resource for research on the immune response to SARS-CoV-2. Sample metadata almost always included a de-identified subject ID, COVID-19 status, age in years and sex. The material from the prospective study consisted of cDNA or gDNA derived from T cells, B-cell-depleted T cells, or PBMCs. The dataset comprised deeply sampled blood TCRbeta repertoires from subjects exposed to, actively infected with, or recovered from COVID-19. HLA class I and class II types, where available, came from metadata supplied by the sample provider rather than from assay-based typing.

The immunoSEQ Assay, a bias-controlled multiplex PCR, was used to amplify TCRbeta CDR3 regions from genomic DNA. The study's processing was this. The number of nucleated cells in each sample was estimated by amplification of reference gene primers within the assay. To quantify the absolute abundance of each unique TCRbeta CDR3 rearrangement, sequence reads were collapsed and filtered. Productive Simpson clonality was computed per sample as the square root of Simpson's diversity index over productive rearrangements. TCRdb stores this immuneACCESS table with in-frame sequences only. Part of the clones is absent; in the studies checked, under half of the shortfall reflects unresolved V genes, and no reason is known for the rest. Clonal size and the V and J genes are those of that table, whereas D and trimming came from the DNA. The sample table holds some 300,000 clones, of which 75% to 90% were seen once. Approximately 2.2% of the sample rests with the top ten.

Collaborating institutions collected whole blood in K2EDTA tubes following their own protocols. Collaborator samples were shipped for TCRbeta analysis as frozen whole blood, isolated PBMCs, or DNA extracted from either sample type. From a lookup of the germline V gene, CDR1 and CDR2 are SGHTA and FQGTGA. The CDR3 spans 18 residues, from the cysteine through the phenylalanine. Of the read, only the CDR3 DNA is kept; its 54 bases are in frame from base 1. Relative to germline, V is missing 2 bases and J is missing 0 bases, with 8 bases of the junction outside any gene match. What the study reported, not specific to this receptor: Clinical and demographic metadata were provided uncurated, with the amount varying by source and participant.

A note on this clone: Its antigen is not yet known. One base away there is no much larger clone; base qualities are not given.

The receptor was isolated from a man aged 18 to 35 with active or convalescent COVID-19. Material: peripheral blood. Rearrangement joined TRBV7-3 to TRBJ2-3; TRBD2 lines up with 10 middle nucleotides. CDR3 sequence: CASSLVSSGSKSTDTQYF. The DNA is as follows: TGTGCCAGCAGCTTAGTCTCTAGCGGGAGTAAAAGCACAGATACGCAGTATTTT.